The 10 T cell receptor beta chains below were found in one sample sequenced in a study of blood T cells in healthy people across ages. Sample-barcoded 5' priming and a J-beta primer mix drove a second PCR of 7 to 11 cycles. TCRdb independently ran MiXCR on the 5' RACE reads; one entry per CDR3 protein. The table lists some 800,000 distinct CDR3 sequences, under 55% of them singletons. The sequenced sample consisted of blood. All receptors come from a man aged 55 to 69 in good health.

This clonotype was found a few times. This chain joins TRBV2 and TRBJ2-7, with a possible D match to TRBD2 (5 bases). The CDR3 spans 16 residues. V was clipped by 7 bases and J by 0 bases, with 19 bases between them. The germline V gene has CDR1 SNHLY and CDR2 FYNNEI. CDR3 residues: CASKWSGSRSSYEQYF. The CDR3 bases are TGTGCCAGCAAGTGGTCGGGGTCCCGAAGCTCCTACGAGCAGTACTTC.

This clonotype has only a few counts. V usage is TRBV28 and J usage is TRBJ2-7, with D possibly called TRBD1 or TRBD2 (5 bases each). With the DNA end fitting TRBJ2-5 better, the J assignment may be wrong. Germline V gene data show CDR1 as MDHEN and CDR2 as SYDVKM. The CDR3 has 14 amino acids. The CDR3 spells CASSVGTVEETQYF. The CDR3 DNA follows: TGTGCCAGCAGTGTAGGGACGGTTGAAGAGACCCAGTACTTC.

This clonotype was seen ten or more times. This sequence joins TRBV21-1 and TRBJ2-1; TRBD2, the D gene given by the table, was not confirmed from the DNA. TRBV21-1 is an annotated pseudogene. This CDR3 contains 20 residues. The CDR3 nucleotides read TGTGCCAGCAGCACCTTATGGACTAGCGGGGGCCCCTCAAGAGACAATGAGCAGTTCTTC. Its translation: CASSTLWTSGGPSRDNEQFF.

This clonotype turned up a few times. This rearrangement joins TRBV7-2 to TRBJ1-6, with a possible D match to TRBD1 (6 bases). CDR1 and CDR2 from the germline V gene are SGHTA and FQGNSA. The CDR3 has 16 residues. V dropped 1 base and J dropped 5 bases, with 12 bases sitting between them. The CDR3 sequence is CASSLGQVFNNSPLHF. In DNA, the CDR3 is TGTGCCAGCAGCTTAGGACAGGTGTTTAATAATTCACCCCTCCACTTT.

This chain joins TRBV6-2 or TRBV6-3 and TRBJ2-3, with D tentatively TRBD1 (6 bases). The germline gives CDR1 MNHEY, CDR2 SVGEGT. V lost 2 bases, J lost 5 bases, and 17 bases lay in between. This CDR3 contains 16 residues. The CDR3 here is CASSYTWTASLDTQYF. The CDR3 DNA reads TGTGCCAGCAGTTACACTTGGACAGCATCACTAGATACGCAGTATTTT.

The chain is built from TRBV7-2 and TRBJ2-7; D may correspond to TRBD1 or TRBD2 (5 bases each). The length of the CDR3 is 14 residues. Between the trimmed V and J ends, which lost 5 bases and 1 base, there was a span of 12 bases. CDR1 is SGHTA, CDR2 FQGNSA, per germline. Here the CDR3 DNA reads TGTGCCAGCAGCACCGGGACGCAGTCCTACGAGCAGTACTTC. Translating gives CASSTGTQSYEQYF.

This chain uses TRBV2 with TRBJ2-7, with D perhaps TRBD1 or TRBD2 (7 bases each). The CDR3 loop spans 14 amino acids. Between the trimmed V and J ends, which lost 3 bases and 4 bases, there was a span of 13 bases. Germline values: CDR1 SNHLY, CDR2 FYNNEI. CDR3 DNA sequence: TGTGCCAGCAGTGAGTTCCAGGGGGGGTACGAGCAGTACTTC. Protein: CASSEFQGGYEQYF.

The chain links TRBV6-6 to TRBJ2-3; D remains ambiguous. The germline V gene encodes CDR1 MNHNY and CDR2 SVGAGI (reference sequence). The CDR3 spans 13 residues. Trimming took off 0 bases at V and 4 bases at J, with 5 bases between the two ends. The CDR3 sequence: CASSYSRSDTQYF. The CDR3 DNA reads as TGTGCCAGCAGTTACTCGCGGTCAGATACGCAGTATTTT.

The chain is built from TRBV21-1 and TRBJ2-5; whether TRBD2, the table's D call, matches the DNA was not checked. TRBV21-1 is described as a pseudogene. The length of the CDR3 is 13 residues. Written as DNA, the CDR3 is TGTGCCAGCAGCAAGGGGCCGGGCGGGCTCCTGTACTTC. This translates into CASSKGPGGLLYF.

This clonotype was detected a few times. The rearrangement joins TRBV7-2 to TRBJ1-5; 11 nucleotides align to TRBD1. The CDR3 has 16 residues. Germline CDR1 and CDR2: SGHTA and FQGNSA. V trimming: 5 bases; J trimming: 3 bases; junction bases outside the gene matches: 6. CDR3 DNA: TGTGCCAGCAGCCCCACGGGACAGGGGGTCAATCAGCCCCAGCATTTT. This sequence encodes CASSPTGQGVNQPQHF.